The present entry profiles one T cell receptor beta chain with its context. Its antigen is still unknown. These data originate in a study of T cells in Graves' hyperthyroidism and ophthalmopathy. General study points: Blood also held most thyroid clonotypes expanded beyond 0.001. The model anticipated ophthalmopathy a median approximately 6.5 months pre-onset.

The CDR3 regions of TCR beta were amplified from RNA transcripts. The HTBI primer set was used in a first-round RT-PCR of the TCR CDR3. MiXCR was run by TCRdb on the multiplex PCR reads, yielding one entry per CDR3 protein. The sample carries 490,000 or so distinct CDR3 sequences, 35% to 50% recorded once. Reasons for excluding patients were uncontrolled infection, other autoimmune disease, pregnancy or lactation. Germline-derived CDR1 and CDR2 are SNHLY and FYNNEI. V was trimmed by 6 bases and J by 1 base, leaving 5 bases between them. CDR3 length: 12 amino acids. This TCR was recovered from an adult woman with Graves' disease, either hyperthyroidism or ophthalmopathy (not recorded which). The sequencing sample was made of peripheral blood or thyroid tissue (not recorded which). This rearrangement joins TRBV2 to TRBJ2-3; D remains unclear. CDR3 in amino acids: CASRERTDTQYF. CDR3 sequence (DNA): TGTGCCAGCAGGGAGCGCACAGATACGCAGTATTTT. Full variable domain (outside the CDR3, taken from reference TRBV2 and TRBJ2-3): EPEVTQTPSHQVTQMGQEVILRCVPISNHLYFYWYRQILGQKVEFLVSFYNNEISEKSEIFDDQFSVERPDGSNFTLKIRSTKLEDSAMYFCASRERTDTQYFGPGTRLTVL.